This TCR beta chain emerged from a study of T cell therapy after organ transplantation. Background on the study: Therapy products were autologous CMV-specific T cells, peptide-expanded for around two weeks.

About this clone: Its antigen remains unidentified.

After removal of 4 bases from V and 3 bases from J, the junction contained 7 bases not matched to a gene. Germline CDR1 reads SGHRS; CDR2 reads YFSETQ. The CDR3 sequence is 16 residues long. This table comes from immunoSEQ multiplex PCR, and its TCRdb copy is limited to in-frame clones, with some not included. The sample records 44,000 or so clones, approximately 94% being singletons. The TCR originated in a human patient who had received a solid organ transplant and had CMV disease. The sample here was CD8+ T cells from blood, taken before autologous CMV-specific T cell therapy. The genes are TRBV5-1 and TRBJ1-1; the match to TRBD1 covers 12 bases. In DNA, the CDR3 is TGCGCCAGCAGCCAGGGACAGGGGGCATTAGACACTGAAGCTTTCTTT. Translation: CASSQGQGALDTEAFF.